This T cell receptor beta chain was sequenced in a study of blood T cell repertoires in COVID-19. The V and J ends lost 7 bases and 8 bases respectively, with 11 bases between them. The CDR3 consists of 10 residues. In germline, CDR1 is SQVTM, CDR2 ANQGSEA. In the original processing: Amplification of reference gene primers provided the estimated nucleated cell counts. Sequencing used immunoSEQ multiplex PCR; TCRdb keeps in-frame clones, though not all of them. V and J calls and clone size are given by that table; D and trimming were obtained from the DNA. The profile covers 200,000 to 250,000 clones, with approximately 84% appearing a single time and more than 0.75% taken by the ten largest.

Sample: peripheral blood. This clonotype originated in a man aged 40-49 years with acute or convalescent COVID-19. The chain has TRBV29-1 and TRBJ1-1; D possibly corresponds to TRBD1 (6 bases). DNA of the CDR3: TGCAGCGCCGGGACAATGGAAGCTTTCTTT. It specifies CSAGTMEAFF.